The clone carrying this T cell receptor (beta chain) was detected a few times. This sample stems from a study of regulatory T cells in long-lasting Graves disease. The time point is: persistent/refractory GD, antithyroid drugs over 5 years with positive TRAb. Preparation of the TCR library used RNA extracted from PBMCs. To make TCR beta libraries, researchers used iRepertoire HTBI primers and Arm-PCR of CDR3 regions. TCRdb called the multiplex PCR reads again in MiXCR, with one record for every CDR3 protein. The sample carries hundreds of thousands of distinct CDR3 sequences, less than 25% recorded once. The sequence derives from a female donor with Graves disease. The source was peripheral blood mononuclear cells (PBMCs), collected when the disease was refractory, from a patient treated with antithyroid drugs.

The DNA of the CDR3 is TGTGCCACCCCGGGAGAGGACACTGAAGCTTTCTTT. This sequence encodes CATPGEDTEAFF. The V gene is TRBV24-1, the J gene TRBJ1-1; D is undetermined. Germline loops: CDR1 KGHDR, CDR2 SFDVKD. Trimming took 9 bases from V and 3 from J, leaving 10 bases between them. CDR3 length equals 12 residues.